The 3 T cell receptor beta chains given below trace back to one sample, sequenced in a study of T-cell memory formation after mild COVID-19. TCRdb reanalysed the 5' RACE reads using MiXCR and keeps one entry per CDR3 protein. Of about 200,000 distinct CDR3 sequences in the sample, roughly 16% were seen once. Sequencing was done on a sample of PBMCs or a T cell subset sorted from them (not recorded which). The source is an adult woman who had mild COVID-19 (a few samples of this study predate the infection). Cell type and time point are not known.

Only a few counts were recorded for this clonotype. The CDR3 sequence is CAISESLVGDGAYEQYF. CDR3 bases: TGTGCCATCAGTGAGTCGTTGGTGGGAGACGGAGCCTACGAGCAGTACTTC. The rearrangement links TRBV10-3 to TRBJ2-7; tentatively, D is TRBD2 (5 bases). This CDR3 comprises 17 residues. The ends were cut back, 0 bases at V and 2 bases at J, with 17 bases in the middle. Germline V gene data show CDR1 as ENHRY and CDR2 as SYGVKD.

This sequence joins TRBV10-3 and TRBJ2-5; 12 bases match TRBD2. V gave up 6 bases and J gave up 2 bases; unmatched junction bases: 4. Per germline, CDR1 ENHRY and CDR2 SYGVKD. CDR3 length equals 15 residues. Here the CDR3 reads CAISPTSGGQETQYF. Written as DNA, the CDR3 is TGTGCCATCAGCCCGACTAGCGGGGGACAAGAGACCCAGTACTTC.

The genes are TRBV28 and TRBJ2-5; D gene uncertain. V was trimmed by 6 bases and J by 5 bases, leaving 10 bases between them. The CDR3 covers 12 residues. Germline-derived CDR1 and CDR2 are MDHEN and SYDVKM. The CDR3 region is CASSRRVETQYF. For the CDR3, the DNA is TGTGCCAGCAGCCGTAGGGTGGAGACCCAGTACTTC.